Listed below are T cell receptor beta chains from one sample, sequenced in a study of blood T cell repertoires in COVID-19. The table came from immunoSEQ multiplex PCR; TCRdb's copy has only in-frame clones and leaves some out. The data contain about 110,000 clones, 85% to 90% of them singletons. Sample: peripheral blood. These TCRs come from a woman aged 55-70 years with COVID-19, enrolled during active disease. Each CDR3 is given without its conserved first and last residue.

J,V,CDR3
TRBJ1-1,TRBV7-3,ASSSLGAPNTEAF
TRBJ1-2,TRBV6-5,ASSPQAGFSYGYT
TRBJ1-2,TRBV5-1,ASSLGGVSIYGYT
TRBJ1-5,TRBV2,ASSESGGGNQPQH
TRBJ2-7,TRBV7-2,ASSLGSGGSYEQY
TRBJ1-1,TRBV7-9,ASSLVAGGAF
TRBJ1-4,TRBV9,ASSVGPQDLGEKLF
TRBJ1-6,TRBV6-6,ASSYNGGRDSPLH
TRBJ2-3,TRBV14,ASSQVITDTQY
TRBJ2-3,TRBV9,ASSVGTGGFADTQY